This TCR beta chain derives from a study of blood T cell repertoires in COVID-19 (dated by TCRdb to 2020 to 2022). For context, the study as a whole: Samples from collaborators originated in the United States, Italy and Spain and spanned both the acute and convalescent phases of COVID-19. Where available, HLA class I and class II types were obtained from metadata supplied by the sample provider rather than from assay-based typing. Samples were obtained from the ongoing ImmuneRACE study (first 160 participants) and from about 1,300 subjects provided by 6 global collaborators. A de-identified subject ID, COVID-19 status, age in years and sex were almost always included in the sample metadata. The dataset comprised deeply sampled blood TCRbeta repertoires from subjects exposed to, actively infected with, or recovered from COVID-19. A freely available public database, intended as a resource for researchers studying the immune response to SARS-CoV-2, is where the repertoires were released. The prospective study material was composed of cDNA or gDNA derived from T cells, B-cell-depleted T cells, or PBMCs. The full study reports these points: The quantity of clinical and demographic metadata differed by source and by participant and was supplied without curation.

TCRbeta CDR3 regions were amplified from genomic DNA using the immunoSEQ Assay, a bias-controlled multiplex PCR. The authors' analysis ran thus. Within the assay, amplification of reference gene primers was used to estimate how many nucleated cells each sample contained. Sequence reads were collapsed and filtered to measure the absolute abundance of every unique TCRbeta CDR3 rearrangement. For each sample, productive Simpson clonality was calculated as the square root of Simpson's diversity index across productive rearrangements. TCRdb carries this immuneACCESS record with in-frame sequences only. Its versions omit some clonotypes, under half of them owing to an unresolved V gene in the studies checked, with the rest unexplained. The DNA was the basis for D and trimming; V, J and clone size are from that table. The sample data list 350,000 or so clones, and almost 90% of these were observed just once. Jointly, the top ten make up approximately 0.93% of the sample.

Participants in the prospective study were aged roughly 18 to 89 years, lived in about two dozen United States geographic areas, and enrolled through a virtual design. In the prospective study, participants were assigned to cohorts based on the clinical history participants reported in a screening survey and a study questionnaire. Exposed participants had been in contact with someone with a PCR-confirmed or clinician-diagnosed COVID-19 case within 2 weeks of study entry. Each participant in the prospective study had whole blood, serum and a nasopharyngeal or oropharyngeal swab collected by mobile phlebotomists. Over a roughly 2-month period, participants in the prospective study had the option of providing additional blood draws and questionnaires. Blood samples from the prospective study were shipped frozen or at room temperature prior to DNA extraction. Note on this clone: It has no known antigen specificity. Qualities for individual bases were not recorded, and no much larger clone is one base off.

In the germline V gene (reference sequence), CDR1 corresponds to LGHDT and CDR2 to YNNKEL. Relative to germline, V is 3 bases shorter and J is 2 bases shorter, with 10 bases between their ends. Including cysteine and phenylalanine, the CDR3 has 14 amino acids. Kept here is only the CDR3 DNA, which spans 42 bases and is read in frame from base 1. This clonotype was obtained from a woman aged 25 to 39 who had been exposed to COVID-19. Sample: PBMCs or T cells enriched from blood (not recorded which). The rearranged chain carries TRBV3-1 (or the pseudogene TRBV3-2) and TRBJ1-2, with the D segment identity uncertain. The CDR3 loop reads CASSHGATNYGYTF. The sequence in DNA is TGTGCCAGCAGCCACGGAGCCACCAACTATGGCTACACCTTC.